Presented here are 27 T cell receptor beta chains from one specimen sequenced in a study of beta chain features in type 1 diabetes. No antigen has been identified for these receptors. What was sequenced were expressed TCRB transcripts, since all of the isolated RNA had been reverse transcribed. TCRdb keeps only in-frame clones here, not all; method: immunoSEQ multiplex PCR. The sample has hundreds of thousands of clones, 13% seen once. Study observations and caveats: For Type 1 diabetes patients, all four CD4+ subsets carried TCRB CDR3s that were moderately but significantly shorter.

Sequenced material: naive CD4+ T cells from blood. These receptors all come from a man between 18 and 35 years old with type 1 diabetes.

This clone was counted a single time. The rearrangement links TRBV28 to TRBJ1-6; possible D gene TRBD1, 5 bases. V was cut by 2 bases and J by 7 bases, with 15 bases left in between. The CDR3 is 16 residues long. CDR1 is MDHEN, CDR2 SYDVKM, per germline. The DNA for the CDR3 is TGTGCCAGCAGTTTAGGACACGGGGTGGTGAATTCACCCCTCCACTTT. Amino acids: CASSLGHGVVNSPLHF.

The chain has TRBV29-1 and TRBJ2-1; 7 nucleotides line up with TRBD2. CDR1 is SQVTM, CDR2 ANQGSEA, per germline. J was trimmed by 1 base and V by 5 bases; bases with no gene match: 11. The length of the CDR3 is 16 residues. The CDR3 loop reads CSVPLGGFYSYNEQFF. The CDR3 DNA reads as TGCAGCGTTCCTTTGGGGGGGTTCTATTCCTACAATGAGCAGTTCTTC.

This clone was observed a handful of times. CDR3 sequence reads: CAWGYLADSPLHF. The CDR3 DNA reads TGTGCCTGGGGATATCTCGCGGATTCACCCCTCCACTTT. The chain couples TRBV30 to TRBJ1-6; D not resolved. This CDR3 has 13 amino acids. Germline V gives CDR1 GTSNPN, CDR2 SVGIG (reference sequence). V was cut by 5 bases and J by 8 bases, with 13 bases left in between.

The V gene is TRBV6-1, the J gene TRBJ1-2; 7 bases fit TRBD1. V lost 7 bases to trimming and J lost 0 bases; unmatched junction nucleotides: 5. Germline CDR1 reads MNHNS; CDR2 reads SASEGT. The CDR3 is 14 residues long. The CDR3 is CASKGAEANYGYTF. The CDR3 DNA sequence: TGTGCCAGCAAGGGGGCAGAAGCTAACTATGGCTACACCTTC.

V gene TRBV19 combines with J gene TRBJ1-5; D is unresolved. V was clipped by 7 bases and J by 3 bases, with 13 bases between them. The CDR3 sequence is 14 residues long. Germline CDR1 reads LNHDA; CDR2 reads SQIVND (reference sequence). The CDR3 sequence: CASTADGNNQPQHF. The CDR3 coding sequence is TGTGCCAGTACCGCGGACGGAAACAATCAGCCCCAGCATTTT.

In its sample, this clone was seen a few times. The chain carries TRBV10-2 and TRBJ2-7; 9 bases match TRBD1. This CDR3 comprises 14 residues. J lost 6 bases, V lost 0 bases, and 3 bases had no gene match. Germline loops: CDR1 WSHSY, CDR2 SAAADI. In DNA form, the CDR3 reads TGCGCCAGCAGTGAGTCGGGACAGGGTAGCGAGCAGTACTTC. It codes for CASSESGQGSEQYF.

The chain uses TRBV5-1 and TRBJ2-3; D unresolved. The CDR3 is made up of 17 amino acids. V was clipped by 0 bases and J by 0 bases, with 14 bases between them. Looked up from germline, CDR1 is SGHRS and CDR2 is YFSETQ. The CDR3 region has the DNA TGCGCCAGCAGCTTGGGCCCGACATTAAAAAGCACAGATACGCAGTATTTT. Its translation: CASSLGPTLKSTDTQYF.

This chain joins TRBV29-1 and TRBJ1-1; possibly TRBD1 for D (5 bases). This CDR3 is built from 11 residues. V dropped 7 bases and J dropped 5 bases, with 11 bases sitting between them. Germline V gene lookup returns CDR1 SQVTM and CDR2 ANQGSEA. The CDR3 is CSAQAGTEAFF. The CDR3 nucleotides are TGCAGCGCACAGGCTGGTACTGAAGCTTTCTTT.

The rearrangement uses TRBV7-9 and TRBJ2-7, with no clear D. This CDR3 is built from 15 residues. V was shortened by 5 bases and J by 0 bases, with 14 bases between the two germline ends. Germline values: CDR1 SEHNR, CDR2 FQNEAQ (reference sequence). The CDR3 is CASSPTGPRSYEQYF. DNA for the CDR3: TGTGCCAGCAGCCCGACTGGCCCCCGCTCCTACGAGCAGTACTTC.

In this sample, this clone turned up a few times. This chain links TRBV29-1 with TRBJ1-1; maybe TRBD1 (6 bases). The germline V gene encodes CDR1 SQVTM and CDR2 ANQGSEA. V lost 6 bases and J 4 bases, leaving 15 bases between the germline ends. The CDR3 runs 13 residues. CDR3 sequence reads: CSVLGQIGTEAFF. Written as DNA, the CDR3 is TGCAGCGTCCTAGGACAGATAGGCACTGAAGCTTTCTTT.

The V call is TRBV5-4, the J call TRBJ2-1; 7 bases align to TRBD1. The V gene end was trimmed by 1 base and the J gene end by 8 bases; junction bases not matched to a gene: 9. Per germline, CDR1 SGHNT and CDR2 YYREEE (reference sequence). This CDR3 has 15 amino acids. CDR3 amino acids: CASSLSTTGVHEQFF. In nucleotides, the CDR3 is TGTGCCAGCAGCTTGAGCACCACAGGGGTCCATGAGCAGTTCTTC.

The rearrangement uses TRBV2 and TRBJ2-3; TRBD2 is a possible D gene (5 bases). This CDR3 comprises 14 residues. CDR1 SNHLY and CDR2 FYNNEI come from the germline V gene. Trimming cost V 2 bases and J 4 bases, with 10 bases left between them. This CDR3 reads CASSERAGADTQYF. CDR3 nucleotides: TGTGCCAGCAGTGAACGTGCGGGCGCAGATACGCAGTATTTT.

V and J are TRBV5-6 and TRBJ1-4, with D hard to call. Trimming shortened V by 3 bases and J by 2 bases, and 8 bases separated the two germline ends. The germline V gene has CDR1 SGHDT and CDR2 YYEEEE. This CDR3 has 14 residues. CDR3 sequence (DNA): TGTGCCAGCAGCTCTGGGGAGACTAATGAAAAACTGTTTTTT. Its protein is CASSSGETNEKLFF.

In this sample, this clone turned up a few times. CDR3 region: CASSPPGLAGGLNEQFF. In nucleotides, the CDR3 is TGTGCCAGCAGCCCACCGGGACTAGCGGGGGGGCTCAATGAGCAGTTCTTC. This sequence joins TRBV7-3 and TRBJ2-1; 16 nucleotides match TRBD2. V lost 5 bases, J lost 6 bases, and 7 bases stayed unmatched. CDR1 SGHTA and CDR2 FQGTGA come from the germline V gene. CDR3 size: 17 residues.

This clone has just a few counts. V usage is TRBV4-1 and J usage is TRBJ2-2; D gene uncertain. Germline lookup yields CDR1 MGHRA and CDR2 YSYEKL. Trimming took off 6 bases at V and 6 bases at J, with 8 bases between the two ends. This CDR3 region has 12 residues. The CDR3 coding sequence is TGCGCCAGCAGTGTTGGTTCCGGGGAGCTGTTTTTT. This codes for CASSVGSGELFF.

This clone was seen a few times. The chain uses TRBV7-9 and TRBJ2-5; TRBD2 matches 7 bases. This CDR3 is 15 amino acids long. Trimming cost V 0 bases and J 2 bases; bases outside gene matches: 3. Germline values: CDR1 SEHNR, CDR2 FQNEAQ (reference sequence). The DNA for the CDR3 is TGTGCCAGCAGCTTAGCCCCGGGACTACAAGAGACCCAGTACTTC. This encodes CASSLAPGLQETQYF.

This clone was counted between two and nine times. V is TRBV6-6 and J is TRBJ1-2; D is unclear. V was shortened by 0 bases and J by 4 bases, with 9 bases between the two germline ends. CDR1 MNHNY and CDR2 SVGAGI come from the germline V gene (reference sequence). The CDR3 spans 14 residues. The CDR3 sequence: CASSYSQQAYGYTF. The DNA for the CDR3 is TGTGCCAGCAGTTACTCGCAGCAAGCCTATGGCTACACCTTC.

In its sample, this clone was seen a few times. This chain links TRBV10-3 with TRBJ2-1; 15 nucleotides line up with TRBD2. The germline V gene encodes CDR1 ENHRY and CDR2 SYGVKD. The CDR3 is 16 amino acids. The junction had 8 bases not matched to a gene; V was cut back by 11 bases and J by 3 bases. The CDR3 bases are TGTGCCTCCGGGACTAGCGGGGGGTCCTTCTACAATGAGCAGTTCTTC. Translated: CASGTSGGSFYNEQFF.

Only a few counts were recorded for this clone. DNA for the CDR3: TGTGCCAGCAGCTTTCGACAGGCAGCTTTCTTT. Protein: CASSFRQAAFF. The chain carries TRBV13 and TRBJ1-1, with D perhaps TRBD1 (6 bases). The CDR3 runs 11 residues. The germline V gene encodes CDR1 PRHDT and CDR2 FYEKMQ (reference sequence). V lost 3 bases and J 10 bases, leaving 9 bases between the germline ends.

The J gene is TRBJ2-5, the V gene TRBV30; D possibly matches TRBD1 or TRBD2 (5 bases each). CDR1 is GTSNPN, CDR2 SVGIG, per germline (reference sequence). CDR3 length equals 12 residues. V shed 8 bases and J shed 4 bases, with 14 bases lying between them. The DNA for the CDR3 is TGTGCCCGGGGCACCGTGGGAGAGACCCAGTACTTC. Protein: CARGTVGETQYF. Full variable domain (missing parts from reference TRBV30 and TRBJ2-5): SQTIHQWPATLVQPVGSPLSLECTVEGTSNPNLYWYRQAAGRGLQLLFYSVGIGQISSEVPQNLSASRPQDRQFILSSKKLLLSDSGFYLCARGTVGETQYFGPGTRLLVL.

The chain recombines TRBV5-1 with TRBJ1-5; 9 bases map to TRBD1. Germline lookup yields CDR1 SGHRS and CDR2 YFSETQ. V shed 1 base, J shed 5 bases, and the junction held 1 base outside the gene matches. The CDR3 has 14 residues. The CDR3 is CASSLRQGDQPQHF. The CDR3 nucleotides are TGCGCCAGCAGCTTGAGACAGGGGGATCAGCCCCAGCATTTT.

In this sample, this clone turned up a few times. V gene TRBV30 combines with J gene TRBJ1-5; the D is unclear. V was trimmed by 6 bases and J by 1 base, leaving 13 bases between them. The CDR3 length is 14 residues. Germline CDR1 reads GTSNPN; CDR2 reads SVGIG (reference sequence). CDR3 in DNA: TGTGCCTGTCAAACCGGATCGAGCAATCAGCCCCAGCATTTT. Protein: CACQTGSSNQPQHF.

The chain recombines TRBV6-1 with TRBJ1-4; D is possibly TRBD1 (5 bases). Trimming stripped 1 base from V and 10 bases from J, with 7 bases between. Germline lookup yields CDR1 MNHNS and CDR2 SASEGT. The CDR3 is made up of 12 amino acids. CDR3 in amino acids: CASSEGGLKLFF. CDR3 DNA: TGTGCCAGCAGTGAAGGGGGACTAAAACTGTTTTTT.

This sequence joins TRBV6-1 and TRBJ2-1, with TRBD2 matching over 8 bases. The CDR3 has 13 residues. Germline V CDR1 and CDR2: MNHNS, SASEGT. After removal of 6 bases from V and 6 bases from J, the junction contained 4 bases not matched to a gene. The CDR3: CASRTSVANEQFF. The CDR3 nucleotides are TGTGCCAGCAGGACTAGCGTTGCCAATGAGCAGTTCTTC.

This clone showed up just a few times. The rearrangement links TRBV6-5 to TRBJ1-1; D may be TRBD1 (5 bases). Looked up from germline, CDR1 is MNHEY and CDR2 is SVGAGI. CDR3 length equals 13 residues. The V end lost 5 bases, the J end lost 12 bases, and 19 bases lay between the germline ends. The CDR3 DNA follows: TGTGCCAGCAGTCCCCCGGGGACCGATGTAACTTTCTTT. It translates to CASSPPGTDVTFF.

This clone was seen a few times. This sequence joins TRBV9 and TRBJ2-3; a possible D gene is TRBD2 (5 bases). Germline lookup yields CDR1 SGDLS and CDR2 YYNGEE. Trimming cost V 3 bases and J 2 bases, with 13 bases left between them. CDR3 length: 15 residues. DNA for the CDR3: TGTGCCAGCAGCGCGAGTAGCGCCTTCACAGATACGCAGTATTTT. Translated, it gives CASSASSAFTDTQYF.

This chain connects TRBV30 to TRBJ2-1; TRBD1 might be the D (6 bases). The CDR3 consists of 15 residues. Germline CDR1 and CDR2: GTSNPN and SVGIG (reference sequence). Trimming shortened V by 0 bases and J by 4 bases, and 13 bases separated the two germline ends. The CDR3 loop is CAWSVLGAAYNEQFF. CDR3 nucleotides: TGTGCCTGGAGTGTACTGGGGGCCGCTTACAATGAGCAGTTCTTC.